This passage covers 7 T cell receptor beta chains from one sample sequenced in a study of T cell responses to AZD1222 COVID-19 vaccine. This table comes from immunoSEQ multiplex PCR, and its TCRdb copy is limited to in-frame clones, with some not included. The sample records about 200,000 clones, approximately 93% being singletons. The sample here was peripheral blood, taken 28 days after the second AZD1222 dose. The receptors were gathered from an adult who received the AZD1222 COVID-19 vaccine.

This chain joins TRBV27 and TRBJ2-6, with 7 bases identical to TRBD1. The CDR3 contains 16 residues. V dropped 5 bases and J dropped 8; count of bases not matched to a gene: 12. Germline values: CDR1 MNHEY, CDR2 SMNVEV (reference sequence). CDR3 protein: CASSQDRTAGPNVLTF. The CDR3 coding sequence is TGTGCCAGCAGTCAGGACAGGACGGCTGGTCCCAACGTCCTGACTTTC.

CDR3 coding DNA: TGTGCCAGCAGTTGGGGACTAGCGGGGGGCAGCTCCTACAATGAGCAGTTCTTC. This gives the protein CASSWGLAGGSSYNEQFF. The genes are TRBV27 and TRBJ2-1; 15 bases line up with TRBD2. Trimming took 4 bases from V and 0 from J; bases not matched to a gene: 4. Germline V gene sequence: CDR1 MNHEY, CDR2 SMNVEV (reference sequence). CDR3 length: 18 amino acids.

The chain links TRBV23-1 to TRBJ1-2; TRBD1 is a possible D gene (5 bases). TRBV23-1 is recorded as an ORF, its role being uncertain. The V gene lost 3 bases and the J gene lost 8 bases, with 16 bases spanning the gap. The CDR3 has 14 amino acids. The CDR3 protein is CASSQEGTGRGYTF. The CDR3 bases are TGCGCCAGCAGTCAGGAGGGGACCGGGAGAGGCTACACCTTC.

In its sample, this clone was seen once. The gene calls are TRBV23-1 and TRBJ1-6, with 7 bases aligning to TRBD1. TRBV23-1 is reported as an ORF; its role is uncertain. The CDR3 extends over 15 amino acids. V shed 3 bases and J 10 bases; nucleotides not matched to a gene: 9. CDR3 sequence: CASSQTGPKRSPLHF. The CDR3 region has the DNA TGCGCCAGCAGTCAGACAGGGCCCAAACGATCACCCCTCCACTTT.

The rearrangement uses TRBV18 and TRBJ1-1; possibly TRBD1 for D (5 bases). CDR1 and CDR2 (germline): KGHSH, LQKENI. The CDR3 runs 13 residues. Trimming took 8 bases from V and 4 from J, leaving 14 bases between them. CDR3 sequence (DNA): TGTGCCAGCGGCCCCGTCGGGGGCACTGAAGCTTTCTTT. This encodes CASGPVGGTEAFF.

The chain is built from TRBV19 and TRBJ2-7; tentatively, D is TRBD2 (6 bases). Trimming left V 5 bases short and J 1 base short, with 9 bases between. The germline V gene encodes CDR1 LNHDA and CDR2 SQIVND (reference sequence). The CDR3 loop spans 13 amino acids. The CDR3 loop reads CASSRAGSYEQYF. The CDR3 DNA reads as TGTGCCAGTAGTCGTGCGGGATCCTACGAGCAGTACTTC.

The J gene is TRBJ1-2, the V gene TRBV7-9; 7 bases fit TRBD1. This CDR3 contains 13 residues. CDR1 and CDR2 (germline): SEHNR, FQNEAQ (reference sequence). V gave up 5 bases and J gave up 6 bases; unmatched junction bases: 6. CDR3 in DNA: TGTGCCAGCAGCAAGGACAGGTTGGATGGCTACACCTTC. It specifies CASSKDRLDGYTF.